The next 32 T cell receptor beta chains were all read from a single sample in a study of T cell repertoires in cytomegalovirus infection (dated by TCRdb to about 2019). Sequenced on an Illumina HiSeq 1500. The public reads were quality trimmed at Q25 with fastp and then assembled into clones with MiXCR by TCRdb, keeping productive beta chains. Rows are unified per CDR3 protein, each entry keeping the most common DNA and genes. The sample profile shows hundreds of thousands of distinct CDR3 sequences; 17% of them were found once. In total, the top ten clones hold around 11% of the sample. Sequencing was performed on PBMCs. The receptors come from a human donor in good health (CMV status not recorded). Some clones in this sample may be carry-over from other donors' samples.

The V call is TRBV10-3, the J call TRBJ1-4, with TRBD1 matching over 8 bases. This CDR3 region has 13 residues. The ends lost 8 bases at V and 10 bases at J; junction bases unmatched: 9. Germline V gene lookup returns CDR1 ENHRY and CDR2 SYGVKD. CDR3 in DNA: TGTGCCATCGCTGAGGACAGGGCGGGAAAACTGTTTTTT. Translating gives CAIAEDRAGKLFF.

This clonotype was picked up a small number of times. The CDR3 sequence is CASSRPEGIYGYTF. The DNA of the CDR3 is TGTGCCAGCAGCCGCCCCGAGGGCATCTATGGCTACACCTTC. The V call is TRBV5-5, the J call TRBJ1-2; no clear D. Germline-derived CDR1 and CDR2 are SGHKS and YYEKEE (reference sequence). The CDR3 totals 14 residues. V was cut by 4 bases and J by 4 bases, with 14 bases left in between.

This clonotype showed up many times. The V and J genes are TRBV20-1 and TRBJ1-2; D ambiguous. The V gene's germline CDR1 is DFQATT and CDR2 SNEGSKA (reference sequence). Trimming took off 0 bases at V and 7 bases at J, with 9 bases between the two ends. This CDR3 spans 12 amino acids. This chain's CDR3 is CSAREGSSGYTF. Written as DNA, the CDR3 is TGCAGTGCTAGAGAGGGGAGCTCTGGCTACACCTTC.

Only a few counts were recorded for this clonotype. The V and J genes are TRBV20-1 and TRBJ1-2; 12 bases agree with TRBD1. Germline V CDR1 and CDR2: DFQATT, SNEGSKA (reference sequence). The CDR3 is made up of 18 amino acids. The J segment lost 0 bases and the V segment lost 2 bases, leaving 10 bases of the junction unmatched. CDR3 sequence (DNA): TGCAGTGCTAGACCATTACCGGGACAGGGGGCAACTAACTATGGCTACACCTTC. It is translated as CSARPLPGQGATNYGYTF.

The table lists this clonotype with a few counts. CDR3 sequence (DNA): TGCGCCAGCAGCGTTCTGACAGGGGGCGACACTGAAGCTTTCTTT. Its protein is CASSVLTGGDTEAFF. The gene calls are TRBV5-1 and TRBJ1-1, with 10 bases aligning to TRBD1. Germline assignment: CDR1 SGHRS and CDR2 YFSETQ. V dropped 4 bases and J dropped 3; count of bases not matched to a gene: 6. The CDR3 length is 15 residues.

The rearrangement joins TRBV6-2 or TRBV6-3 to TRBJ1-5, with 10 bases that match TRBD1. The CDR3 spans 15 residues. V trimming: 5 bases; J trimming: 5 bases; junction bases outside the gene matches: 6. The germline V gene encodes CDR1 MNHEY and CDR2 SVGEGT. CDR3 in amino acids: CASSVTGGSYQPQHF. The CDR3, as DNA: TGTGCCAGCAGTGTGACAGGGGGCTCGTATCAGCCCCAGCATTTT.

Many counts were recorded for this clonotype. V gene TRBV7-9 combines with J gene TRBJ1-4, with D hard to call. This CDR3 is built from 17 residues. CDR1 and CDR2 from the germline V gene are SEHNR and FQNEAQ (reference sequence). Trimming left V 2 bases short and J 4 bases short, with 17 bases between. The CDR3: CASSLFKGRRVNEKLFF. CDR3 bases: TGTGCCAGCAGCTTATTTAAGGGTAGAAGGGTTAATGAAAAACTGTTTTTT. The entire variable domain, with the rest obtained from reference TRBV7-9 and TRBJ1-4, is as follows: DTGVSQNPRHKITKRGQNVTFRCDPISEHNRLYWYRQTLGQGPEFLTYFQNEAQLEKSRLLSDRFSAERPKGSFSTLEIQRTEQGDSAMYLCASSLFKGRRVNEKLFFGSGTQLSVL.

The chain has TRBV12-3 or TRBV12-4 and TRBJ1-6; no firm D call. The CDR3 covers 12 residues. Trimming took 3 bases from V and 10 from J, leaving 7 bases between them. The CDR3 nucleotides are TGTGCCAGCAGTTTGGAGTGGTCACCCCTCCACTTT. Translation gives CASSLEWSPLHF.

The V call is TRBV28, the J call TRBJ1-1; maybe TRBD1 (5 bases). The CDR3 loop spans 13 amino acids. V lost 7 bases to trimming and J lost 5 bases, with 14 bases between them. CDR1 is MDHEN, CDR2 SYDVKM, per germline. The CDR3 here is CASTFGGRTEAFF. CDR3 DNA: TGTGCCAGCACTTTTGGGGGACGGACTGAAGCTTTCTTT.

This clonotype was recorded at least ten times. The chain combines TRBV6-2 or TRBV6-3 with TRBJ2-2, with D possibly TRBD1 on 6 matching bases. Trimming pared 8 bases from V and 0 bases from J, leaving 16 bases between. The CDR3 consists of 16 residues. CDR1 is MNHEY, CDR2 SVGEGT, per germline. DNA of the CDR3: TGTGCCAGCGGACCATTACGACAGGCGAACACCGGGGAGCTGTTTTTT. Encoded protein: CASGPLRQANTGELFF.

This clonotype was detected only a few times. The chain is built from TRBV20-1 and TRBJ1-5; no clear D gene. The CDR3 sequence is 15 residues long. Germline V gene sequence: CDR1 DFQATT, CDR2 SNEGSKA (reference sequence). V lost 6 bases, J lost 3 bases, and 18 bases lay in between. CDR3 protein: CSAYVGDLVNQPQHF. As DNA, the CDR3 is TGCAGTGCATACGTCGGTGATTTGGTCAATCAGCCCCAGCATTTT.

The rearrangement joins TRBV5-6 to TRBJ1-1; 7 bases fit TRBD1. There are 14 residues in the CDR3. V gave up 1 base and J gave up 5 bases; unmatched junction bases: 5. Germline loops: CDR1 SGHDT, CDR2 YYEEEE. The CDR3 spells CASSLNDRVTEAFF. CDR3 coding DNA: TGTGCCAGCAGCTTGAATGACAGGGTGACTGAAGCTTTCTTT.

The table lists this clonotype with a few counts. The chain couples TRBV25-1 to TRBJ1-3; tentative D call: TRBD1 (5 bases). The CDR3 length is 15 residues. The germline V gene has CDR1 MGHDK and CDR2 SYGVNS. V was shortened by 4 bases and J by 0 bases, with 10 bases between the two germline ends. CDR3 bases: TGTGCCAGCAGTGGGGGCTTGCTCTCTGGAAACACCATATATTTT. The encoded protein is CASSGGLLSGNTIYF.

Details on this clonotype: A much larger clone sits a single nucleotide away, making a read error possible. A read error is likely, as this CDR3 ends without the conserved phenylalanine or tryptophan. The chain carries TRBV28 and TRBJ2-5; no firm D call. CDR3 length equals 14 residues. The V end lost 2 bases, the J end lost 4 bases, and 11 bases lay between the germline ends. The germline V gene encodes CDR1 MDHEN and CDR2 SYDVKM. Here the CDR3 DNA reads TGTGCCAGCAGTTTACTCCCCCTACTAGAGACCCAGTACGTC. Its translation: CASSLLPLLETQYV.

This clonotype was observed at least ten times. This chain joins TRBV7-9 and TRBJ1-4; D not certain. CDR3 length equals 16 residues. Trimming pared 0 bases from V and 3 bases from J, leaving 11 bases between. Germline values: CDR1 SEHNR, CDR2 FQNEAQ (reference sequence). The CDR3, as DNA: TGTGCCAGCAGCTTAGCTTCGGCCAGGCCTAATGAAAAACTGTTTTTT. It specifies CASSLASARPNEKLFF.

This rearrangement joins TRBV6-5 to TRBJ1-5, with a tentative D call TRBD1 (6 bases). This CDR3 is built from 14 residues. Germline CDR1 reads MNHEY; CDR2 reads SVGAGI. V was trimmed by 6 bases and J by 3 bases, leaving 12 bases between them. The CDR3 protein is CASRIGGPNQPQHF. Written as DNA, the CDR3 is TGTGCCAGCAGAATTGGGGGGCCCAATCAGCCCCAGCATTTT.

The rearrangement uses TRBV7-2 and TRBJ2-7; D is tentatively TRBD1 or TRBD2 (5 bases each). V dropped 0 bases and J dropped 0 bases, with 12 bases sitting between them. Looked up from germline, CDR1 is SGHTA and CDR2 is FQGNSA. The CDR3 is made up of 16 amino acids. In DNA, the CDR3 is TGTGCCAGCAGCTTAGCGAGGGGCTTTAGCTCCTACGAGCAGTACTTC. It codes for CASSLARGFSSYEQYF.

This chain links TRBV19 with TRBJ2-7, with TRBD1 matching over 7 bases. CDR3 length: 13 amino acids. The germline gives CDR1 LNHDA, CDR2 SQIVND (reference sequence). Trimming cost V 8 bases and J 3 bases; bases outside gene matches: 7. CDR3 in amino acids: CASAPTGYYEQYF. The CDR3 nucleotides read TGTGCCAGTGCCCCGACAGGGTACTACGAGCAGTACTTC.

V usage is TRBV27 and J usage is TRBJ2-6, with D perhaps TRBD1 (5 bases). In germline, CDR1 is MNHEY, CDR2 SMNVEV (reference sequence). The CDR3 runs 15 residues. V lost 6 bases and J lost 1, with 10 bases in between. CDR3 protein: CASSSAGSGANVLTF. In nucleotides, the CDR3 is TGTGCCAGCAGCTCCGCAGGGTCTGGGGCCAACGTCCTGACTTTC.

The CDR3 coding sequence is TGTGCCATCCGGGGGCGGCCTGATTCACCCCTCCACTTT. It translates to CAIRGRPDSPLHF. The V gene is TRBV10-3, the J gene TRBJ1-6; weak D call: TRBD1 (6 bases). There are 13 residues in the CDR3. V lost 8 bases and J 8 bases, leaving 13 bases between the germline ends. The V gene's germline CDR1 is ENHRY and CDR2 SYGVKD.

This clonotype was seen only a few times. This sequence joins TRBV28 and TRBJ2-7, with 9 bases identical to TRBD1. The V gene's germline CDR1 is MDHEN and CDR2 SYDVKM. The V gene end was trimmed by 4 bases and the J gene end by 0 bases; junction bases not matched to a gene: 10. The CDR3 is made up of 17 amino acids. As DNA, the CDR3 is TGTGCCAGCAGTTCGCCCTTTGGACAGGGGAACTCCTACGAGCAGTACTTC. Translation: CASSSPFGQGNSYEQYF.

The chain employs TRBV2 and TRBJ1-5, with D hard to call. In germline, CDR1 is SNHLY, CDR2 FYNNEI. V lost 5 bases and J lost 5, with 13 bases in between. The CDR3 spans 14 residues. The CDR3 protein is CASSLVTADQPQHF. CDR3 nucleotide sequence: TGTGCCAGCAGTCTTGTTACGGCTGATCAGCCCCAGCATTTT.

This clonotype was seen ten or more times. The rearrangement joins TRBV7-2 to TRBJ1-6; 9 positions match TRBD1. Losses at the gene ends were 1 base for V and 9 bases for J; bases not matched to a gene: 4. This CDR3 has 15 residues. The V gene's germline CDR1 is SGHTA and CDR2 FQGNSA. The DNA of the CDR3 is TGTGCCAGCAGCTTAGGGGGGACAGGGACTTCACCCCTCCACTTT. Translated, it gives CASSLGGTGTSPLHF. The whole variable domain, filled in from reference TRBV7-2 and TRBJ1-6, reads GAGVSQSPSNKVTEKGKDVELRCDPISGHTALYWYRQSLGQGLEFLIYFQGNSAPDKSGLPSDRFSAERTGGSVSTLTIQRTQQEDSAVYLCASSLGGTGTSPLHFGNGTRLTVT.

Comment on this clonotype: Since a much larger clone is just one base distant, this may be a read error. This chain uses TRBV7-8 with TRBJ1-3; no clear D. Looked up from germline, CDR1 is SGHVS and CDR2 is FQNEAQ. This CDR3 has 14 amino acids. CDR3 protein: CASSLALVGNTISF. CDR3 sequence (DNA): TGTGCCAGCAGCTTAGCGCTCGTTGGAAACACCATATCTTTT.

CDR3 amino acids: CASSQVYLTGAPAATNEKLFF. The CDR3 DNA sequence: TGTGCCAGCAGCCAAGTGTATTTGACAGGGGCCCCAGCTGCAACTAATGAAAAACTGTTTTTT. The J gene is TRBJ1-4, the V gene TRBV4-2, with TRBD1 matching over 8 bases. Germline CDR1 is LGHNA and CDR2 is YNFKEQ. This CDR3 region has 21 residues. The junction had 16 bases not matched to a gene; V was cut back by 1 base and J by 0 bases.

This chain connects TRBV24-1 to TRBJ2-1; weak D call: TRBD2 (5 bases). From germline, CDR1 is KGHDR and CDR2 SFDVKD. V lost 3 bases to trimming and J lost 11 bases, with 16 bases between them. This CDR3 has 14 amino acids. CDR3 sequence reads: CATSDTSRGGQQFF. CDR3 sequence (DNA): TGTGCCACCAGTGATACGAGCCGCGGAGGACAGCAGTTCTTC.

The chain couples TRBV20-1 to TRBJ1-1; 7 bases map to TRBD1. The germline CDR1 and CDR2 sequences are DFQATT and SNEGSKA (reference sequence). CDR3 length equals 15 residues. With V trimmed by 3 bases and J by 1 base, 8 bases remained unmatched. CDR3 sequence: CSARESGGQNTEAFF. The DNA for the CDR3 is TGCAGTGCTAGGGAATCAGGGGGGCAGAACACTGAAGCTTTCTTT.

Within the sample, this clonotype is medium-sized. This chain joins TRBV28 and TRBJ2-1; 8 bases match TRBD1. Germline CDR1 is MDHEN and CDR2 is SYDVKM. Germline trimming cut 2 bases from V and 5 bases from J; bases unmatched to any gene: 8. This CDR3 is 16 amino acids long. The CDR3 DNA reads as TGTGCCAGCAGTTTAATCGACGGACAGGGAAACAATGAGCAGTTCTTC. Translated: CASSLIDGQGNNEQFF.

This clonotype was counted ten times or more. The chain employs TRBV28 and TRBJ2-1; 7 bases agree with TRBD2. Unmatched junction bases numbered 12, after V lost 4 bases and J lost 6 bases. CDR1 is MDHEN, CDR2 SYDVKM, per germline. The CDR3 covers 16 residues. CDR3 sequence (DNA): TGTGCCAGCAGTTCCCCTCAGGCCCAGCGGGGCAATGAGCAGTTCTTC. Residues: CASSSPQAQRGNEQFF. The full variable domain, with the rest looked up from reference TRBV28 and TRBJ2-1, is DVKVTQSSRYLVKRTGEKVFLECVQDMDHENMFWYRQDPGLGLRLIYFSYDVKMKEKGDIPEGYSVSREKKERFSLILESASTNQTSMYLCASSSPQAQRGNEQFFGPGTRLTVL.

The chain carries TRBV19 and TRBJ1-1; D unclear. The germline CDR1 and CDR2 sequences are LNHDA and SQIVND (reference sequence). The length of the CDR3 is 15 residues. V was shortened by 1 base and J by 5 bases, with 14 bases between the two germline ends. CDR3 region: CASSIGKNAGTEAFF. The CDR3 DNA sequence: TGTGCCAGTAGTATAGGTAAGAACGCTGGAACTGAAGCTTTCTTT.

This clonotype was counted ten times or more. The chain uses TRBV7-9 and TRBJ2-4, with D uncertain. V was pared by 5 bases and J by 5 bases, with 13 bases between. The CDR3 is 14 residues long. Germline V CDR1 and CDR2: SEHNR, FQNEAQ (reference sequence). The CDR3 DNA reads TGTGCCAGCAGCAATGGGGTTGCTCAAAACATTCAGTACTTC. Protein: CASSNGVAQNIQYF.

This clonotype was counted between two and nine times. V usage is TRBV20-1 and J usage is TRBJ2-1; the match to TRBD2 covers 12 bases. Germline loops: CDR1 DFQATT, CDR2 SNEGSKA (reference sequence). V lost 2 bases to trimming and J lost 2 bases; unmatched junction nucleotides: 1. The CDR3 is made up of 15 amino acids. CDR3 DNA sequence: TGCAGTGCTAGAAGACTAGCGGGAGCCTACAATGAGCAGTTCTTC. Its protein product is CSARRLAGAYNEQFF.